This T cell receptor (beta chain) was sequenced during a study of cytomegalovirus exposure and HLA in healthy donors. This clone was observed a handful of times. This CDR3 comprises 14 residues. The germline gives CDR1 SNHLY, CDR2 FYNNEI. Trimming took 6 bases from V and 1 from J; bases not matched to a gene: 6. PCR used 60 Vbeta primers and 13 Jbeta primers. Measured with immunoSEQ multiplex PCR; TCRdb has only the in-frame clones, and not every one. This table holds about 130,000 clones, roughly two thirds found once. The receptor's source is a man aged 25-40 years in good health and CMV-seropositive. The chain is built from TRBV2 and TRBJ2-7; 7 bases match TRBD2. Sequencing used PBMCs. The CDR3 sequence is CASRDSGLSYEQYF. The CDR3 bases are TGTGCCAGCAGGGATAGCGGGCTTTCCTACGAGCAGTACTTC.